This is a list of T cell receptor beta chains from one sample in a study of blood T cells in healthy people across ages. One entry per CDR3 protein, called by TCRdb with MiXCR from the 5' RACE reads. The sample holds 650,000 to 950,000 distinct CDR3 sequences, approximately 44% seen once. The sequenced sample consisted of blood. The receptor set was obtained from a man in his fifties or sixties in good health. CDR3s include the opening cysteine and the closing phenylalanine or tryptophan. The order of the fields is clone size, J gene, V gene, D gene, CDR3 DNA, CDR3 protein. D genes are given only for firm matches. Clone size is stated in some rows and not others, as once, few, many or a class when expanded.

NA | TRBJ2-5 | TRBV6-2/TRBV6-3 | TRBD2 | TGTGCCAGCAGCAGAACTAGCGTCCAAGAGACCCAGTACTTC | CASSRTSVQETQYF
NA | TRBJ1-4 | TRBV4-3 | TRBD1 | TGCGCCAGCAGTTCCCAGTCCCGCAGGGGGCCAAAACTGTTTTTT | CASSSQSRRGPKLFF
few | TRBJ2-7 | TRBV6-2/TRBV6-3 | TRBD2 | TGTGCCAGCAGTTACCCGAGCGGGGACTTCTCCTACGAGCAGTACTTC | CASSYPSGDFSYEQYF
few | TRBJ1-6 | TRBV11-2 | NA | TGTGCCAGCAGCTTCTCCATCAGGGGCAATATTTCACCCCTCCACTTT | CASSFSIRGNISPLHF
NA | TRBJ2-3 | TRBV10-2 | NA | TGCGCCAGCAGCTTATCTCAGGGTATTCCTCGCACAGATACGCAGTATTTT | CASSLSQGIPRTDTQYF
NA | TRBJ2-7 | TRBV19 | NA | TGTGCCAGTAGTGGAACACAGGGTTACGAGCAGTACTTC | CASSGTQGYEQYF
few | TRBJ1-6 | TRBV27 | NA | TGTGCCAGCAGTTTATCTGGGTATAATTCACCCCTCCACTTT | CASSLSGYNSPLHF
NA | TRBJ1-1 | TRBV7-8 | TRBD1 | TGTGCCAGCAGCCCGGGGACAGGAGGGTTATCGTCTGAAGCTTTCTTT | CASSPGTGGLSSEAFF
few | TRBJ2-1 | TRBV3-1 | NA | TGTGCCAGCAGCCACCAACGGACCCAAATCAGGGATGAGCAGTTCTTC | CASSHQRTQIRDEQFF
NA | TRBJ2-1 | TRBV12-3/TRBV12-4 | TRBD2 | TGTGCCAGCAGAATAGCGGGGGGCTTAATCAATGAGCAGTTCTTC | CASRIAGGLINEQFF
NA | TRBJ2-3 | TRBV9 | TRBD2 | TGTGCCAGCAGCGCCGGCGTGGCGGGGGGAGGGGCAGATACGCAGTATTTT | CASSAGVAGGGADTQYF
few | TRBJ2-5 | TRBV7-9 | NA | TGTGCCAGCAGCCGTCCTGGGGGGCCCCGAGAGACCCAGTACTTC | CASSRPGGPRETQYF
NA | TRBJ2-7 | TRBV7-2 | TRBD1 | TGTGCCAGCAGCTTAGACTGGGGACAGACCTACGAGCAGTACTTC | CASSLDWGQTYEQYF
NA | TRBJ2-1 | TRBV7-2 | NA | TGTGCCAGCAGCACGGGCCCTAGCTCCTACAATGAGCAGTTCTTC | CASSTGPSSYNEQFF
NA | TRBJ1-2 | TRBV3-1 | NA | TGTGCCAGCAGCCAAGTCGGGGGTCGGGGCAGAAGGATCTATGGCTACACCTTC | CASSQVGGRGRRIYGYTF
many | TRBJ2-1 | TRBV5-1 | TRBD2 | TGTGCCAGCAGCCGGACTAGCGGGTTGAATGAGCAGTTCTTC | CASSRTSGLNEQFF
few | TRBJ2-7 | TRBV5-1 | NA | TGCGCCAGCAGCCTAGGGGGGGGCCTGAGAGAGCAGTACTTC | CASSLGGGLREQYF
few | TRBJ2-5 | TRBV12-3/TRBV12-4 | NA | TGTGCCAGCAGTTTACGCACAAAGGAGACCCAGTACTTC | CASSLRTKETQYF
NA | TRBJ1-2 | TRBV9 | TRBD1 | TGTGCCAGCAGCGTCGGGACAGCTACTTTTAACTATGGCTACACCTTC | CASSVGTATFNYGYTF
once | TRBJ2-7 | TRBV10-3 | NA | TGTGCCATCCTGGCCCCCGAGAGGTACGAGCAGTACTTC | CAILAPERYEQYF
few | TRBJ1-6 | TRBV20-1 | NA | TGCAGTGCTAGTATGGCGGGGGGCTCCTATAATTCACCCCTCCACTTT | CSASMAGGSYNSPLHF
few | TRBJ2-3 | TRBV29-1 | NA | TGCAGCGTTGAAGACCGACTTAGCGGCTCTAGCACAGATACGCAGTATTTT | CSVEDRLSGSSTDTQYF
NA | TRBJ2-5 | TRBV27 | TRBD2 | TGTGCCAGCAGTTTTCGGGGAGCGGCTAGCGGGGGGCCAAGTTACAATGAGCAGTACTTC | CASSFRGAASGGPSYNEQYF
NA | TRBJ2-3 | TRBV7-3 | TRBD1 | TGTGCCAGCAGCCCCGGACAGGGGGGCATAGATACGCAGTATTTT | CASSPGQGGIDTQYF
NA | TRBJ2-3 | TRBV14 | TRBD2 | TGTGCCAGCAGCCACCGAAAGCTAGCGGGGGACACAGATACGCAGTATTTT | CASSHRKLAGDTDTQYF
NA | TRBJ2-4 | TRBV5-1 | NA | TGCGCCAGCAGCTTATGGAGGGATCCCTACGAACAGTACTTC | CASSLWRDPYEQYF
NA | TRBJ2-1 | TRBV6-4 | NA | TGTGCCAGCAGTAGGACCCTAAACAATGAGCAGTTCTTC | CASSRTLNNEQFF
NA | TRBJ2-2 | TRBV7-8 | NA | TGTGCCAGCTACGTGAAAACAGGGAGGACCGGGGAGCTGTTTTTT | CASYVKTGRTGELFF
few | TRBJ2-7 | TRBV20-1 | TRBD2 | TGCAGTGCTACCGATGTCGAGCGGGGGAGCTCCTACGAGCAGTACTTC | CSATDVERGSSYEQYF
few | TRBJ2-7 | TRBV7-7 | TRBD1 | TGTGCTAGCAGCTTAGTTGTCACAGGGGCGGTCTACGAGCAGTACTTC | CASSLVVTGAVYEQYF
many | TRBJ2-7 | TRBV4-3 | TRBD2 | TGCGCCAGCAGCCAGGAACTCGGGACTAGCGAATACGAGCAGTACTTC | CASSQELGTSEYEQYF
NA | TRBJ2-7 | TRBV18 | TRBD1 | TGTGTCAGCTCACCAGGGACAGGCCCGTCCTACGAGCAGTACTTC | CVSSPGTGPSYEQYF
NA | TRBJ2-7 | TRBV7-9 | NA | TGTGCCAGCAGCCAGTACAGGGTTTCCTACGAGCAGTACTTC | CASSQYRVSYEQYF